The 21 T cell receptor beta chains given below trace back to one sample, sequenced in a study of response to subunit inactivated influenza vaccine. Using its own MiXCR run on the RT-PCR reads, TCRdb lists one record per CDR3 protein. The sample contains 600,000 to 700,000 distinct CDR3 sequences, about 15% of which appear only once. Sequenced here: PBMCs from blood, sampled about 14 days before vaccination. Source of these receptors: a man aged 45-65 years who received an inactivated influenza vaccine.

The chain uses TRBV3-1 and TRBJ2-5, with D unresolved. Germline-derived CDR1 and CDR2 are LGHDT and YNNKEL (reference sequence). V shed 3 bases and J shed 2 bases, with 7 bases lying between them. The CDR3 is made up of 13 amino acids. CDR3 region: CASSQNEQETQYF. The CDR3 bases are TGTGCCAGCAGCCAGAACGAGCAAGAGACCCAGTACTTC.

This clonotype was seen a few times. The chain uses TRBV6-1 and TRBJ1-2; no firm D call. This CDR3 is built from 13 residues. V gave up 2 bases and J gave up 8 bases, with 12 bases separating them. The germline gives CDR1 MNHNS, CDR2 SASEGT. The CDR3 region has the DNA TGTGCCAGCAGTGAACAGAAGGGTCAGGGCTACACCTTC. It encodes CASSEQKGQGYTF.

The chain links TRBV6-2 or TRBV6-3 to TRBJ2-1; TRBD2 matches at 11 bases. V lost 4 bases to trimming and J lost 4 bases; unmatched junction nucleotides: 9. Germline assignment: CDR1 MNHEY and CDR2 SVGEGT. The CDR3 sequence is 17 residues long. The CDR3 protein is CASSLTGTSGPYNEQFF. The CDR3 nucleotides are TGTGCCAGCAGTTTAACCGGGACTAGCGGACCTTACAATGAGCAGTTCTTC.

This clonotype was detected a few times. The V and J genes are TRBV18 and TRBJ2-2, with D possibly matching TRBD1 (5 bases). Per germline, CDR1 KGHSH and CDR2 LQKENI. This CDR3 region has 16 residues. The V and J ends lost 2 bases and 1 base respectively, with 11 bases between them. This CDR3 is CASSPTRVGNTGELFF. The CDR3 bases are TGTGCCAGCTCACCAACCAGGGTGGGGAACACCGGGGAGCTGTTTTTT.

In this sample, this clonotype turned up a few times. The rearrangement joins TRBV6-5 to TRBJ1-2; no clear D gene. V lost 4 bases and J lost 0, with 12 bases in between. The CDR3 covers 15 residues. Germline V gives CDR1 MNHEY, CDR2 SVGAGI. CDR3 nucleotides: TGTGCCAGCAGTTCCCCGCGGGGTGCTAACTATGGCTACACCTTC. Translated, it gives CASSSPRGANYGYTF.

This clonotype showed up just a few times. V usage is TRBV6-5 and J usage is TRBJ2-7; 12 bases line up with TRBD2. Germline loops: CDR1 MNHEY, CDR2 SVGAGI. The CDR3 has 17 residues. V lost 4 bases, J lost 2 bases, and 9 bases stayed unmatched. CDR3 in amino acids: CASSSRLAGAKTYEQYF. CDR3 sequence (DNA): TGTGCCAGCAGTTCGCGACTAGCGGGGGCTAAAACCTACGAGCAGTACTTC.

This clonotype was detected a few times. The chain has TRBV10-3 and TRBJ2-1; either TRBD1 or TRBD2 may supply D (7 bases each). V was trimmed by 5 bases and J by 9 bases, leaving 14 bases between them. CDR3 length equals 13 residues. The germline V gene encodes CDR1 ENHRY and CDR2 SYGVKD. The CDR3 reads CAISRQGGGEQFF. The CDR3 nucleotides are TGTGCCATCAGTCGGCAGGGGGGGGGTGAGCAGTTCTTC.

The CDR3 DNA reads as TGCAGTGCTACCCGAGGCAGGGTGGGTGAGCAGTTCTTC. Its translation is CSATRGRVGEQFF. V gene TRBV20-1 combines with J gene TRBJ2-1, with a possible D match to TRBD1 (5 bases). This CDR3 spans 13 amino acids. Per germline, CDR1 DFQATT and CDR2 SNEGSKA (reference sequence). Trimming shortened V by 4 bases and J by 9 bases, and 16 bases separated the two germline ends.

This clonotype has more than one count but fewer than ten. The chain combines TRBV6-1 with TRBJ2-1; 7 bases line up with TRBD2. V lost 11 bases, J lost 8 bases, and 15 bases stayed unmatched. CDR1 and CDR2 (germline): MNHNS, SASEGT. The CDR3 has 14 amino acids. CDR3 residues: CAGSLGLEIDEQFF. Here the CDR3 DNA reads TGTGCCGGATCACTCGGACTAGAGATCGATGAGCAGTTCTTC.

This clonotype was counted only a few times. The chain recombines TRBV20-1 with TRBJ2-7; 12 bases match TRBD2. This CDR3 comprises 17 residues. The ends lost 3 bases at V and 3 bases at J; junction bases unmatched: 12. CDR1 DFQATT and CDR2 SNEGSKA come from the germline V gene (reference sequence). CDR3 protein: CSASHQLAGGKRYEQYF. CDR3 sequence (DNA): TGCAGTGCTAGTCACCAACTAGCGGGGGGAAAGCGCTACGAGCAGTACTTC.

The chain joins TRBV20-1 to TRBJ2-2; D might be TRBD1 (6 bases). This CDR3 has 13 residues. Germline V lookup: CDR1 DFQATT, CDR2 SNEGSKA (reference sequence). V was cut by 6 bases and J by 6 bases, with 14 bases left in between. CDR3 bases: TGCAGTGCCATGCACAGGGCGTCCGGGGAGCTGTTTTTT. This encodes CSAMHRASGELFF.

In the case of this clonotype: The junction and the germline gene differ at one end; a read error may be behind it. The CDR3 region is CASSQRLTDMQYF. Here the CDR3 DNA reads TGCGCCAGCAGCCAAAGACTCACAGATATGCAGTATTTT. The V and J genes are TRBV5-1 and TRBJ2-3; no firm D call. The germline gives CDR1 SGHRS, CDR2 YFSETQ. CDR3 length: 13 amino acids.

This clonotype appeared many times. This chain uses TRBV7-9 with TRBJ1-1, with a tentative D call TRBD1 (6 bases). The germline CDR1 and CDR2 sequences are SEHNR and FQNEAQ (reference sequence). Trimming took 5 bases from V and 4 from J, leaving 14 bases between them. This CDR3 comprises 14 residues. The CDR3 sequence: CASSPGDFGTEAFF. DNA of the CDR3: TGTGCCAGCAGCCCAGGGGACTTCGGCACTGAAGCTTTCTTT.

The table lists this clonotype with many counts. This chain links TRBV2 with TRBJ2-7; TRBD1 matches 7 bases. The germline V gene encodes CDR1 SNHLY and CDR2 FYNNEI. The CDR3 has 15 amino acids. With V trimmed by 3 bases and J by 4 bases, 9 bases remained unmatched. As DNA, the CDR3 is TGTGCCAGCAGTGAGTCGACAGGGAAAGTATACGAGCAGTACTTC. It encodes CASSESTGKVYEQYF. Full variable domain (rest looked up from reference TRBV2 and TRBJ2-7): EPEVTQTPSHQVTQMGQEVILRCVPISNHLYFYWYRQILGQKVEFLVSFYNNEISEKSEIFDDQFSVERPDGSNFTLKIRSTKLEDSAMYFCASSESTGKVYEQYFGPGTRLTVT.

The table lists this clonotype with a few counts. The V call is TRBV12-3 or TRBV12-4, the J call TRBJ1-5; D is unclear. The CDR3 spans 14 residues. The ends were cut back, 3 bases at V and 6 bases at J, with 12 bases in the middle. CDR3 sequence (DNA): TGTGCCAGCAGTTTCGGCGGGTTAGGTCAGCCCCAGCATTTT. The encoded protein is CASSFGGLGQPQHF.

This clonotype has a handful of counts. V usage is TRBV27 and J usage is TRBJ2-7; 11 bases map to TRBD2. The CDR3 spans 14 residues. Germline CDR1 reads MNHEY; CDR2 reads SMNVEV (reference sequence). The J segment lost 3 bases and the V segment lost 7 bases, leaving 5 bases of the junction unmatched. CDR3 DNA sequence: TGTGCCAGCAAAATGGGACTAGCGGTCTACGAGCAGTACTTC. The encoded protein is CASKMGLAVYEQYF.

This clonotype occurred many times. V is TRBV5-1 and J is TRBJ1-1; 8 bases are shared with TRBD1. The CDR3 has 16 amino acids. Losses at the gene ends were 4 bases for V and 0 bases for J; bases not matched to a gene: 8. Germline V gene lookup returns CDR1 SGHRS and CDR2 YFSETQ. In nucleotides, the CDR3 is TGCGCCAGCAGCGAGGACAGGGTGACAATGAACACTGAAGCTTTCTTT. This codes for CASSEDRVTMNTEAFF. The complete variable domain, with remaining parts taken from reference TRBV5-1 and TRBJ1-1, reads KAGVTQTPRYLIKTRGQQVTLSCSPISGHRSVSWYQQTPGQGLQFLFEYFSETQRNKGNFPGRFSGRQFSNSRSEMNVSTLELGDSALYLCASSEDRVTMNTEAFFGQGTRLTVV.

The CDR3 is CASSDRGTKNIQYF. As DNA, the CDR3 is TGTGCCAGCAGTGACAGGGGCACCAAAAACATTCAGTACTTC. The chain joins TRBV12-3 or TRBV12-4 to TRBJ2-4; 8 bases align to TRBD1. V trimming: 5 bases; J trimming: 2 bases; junction bases outside the gene matches: 2. The CDR3 loop spans 14 amino acids.

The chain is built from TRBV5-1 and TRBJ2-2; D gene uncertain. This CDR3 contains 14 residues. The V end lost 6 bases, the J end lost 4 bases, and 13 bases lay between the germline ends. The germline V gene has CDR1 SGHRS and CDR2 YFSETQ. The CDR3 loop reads CASNGSPGTGELFF. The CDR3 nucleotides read TGCGCCAGCAACGGGTCCCCGGGCACCGGGGAGCTGTTTTTT.

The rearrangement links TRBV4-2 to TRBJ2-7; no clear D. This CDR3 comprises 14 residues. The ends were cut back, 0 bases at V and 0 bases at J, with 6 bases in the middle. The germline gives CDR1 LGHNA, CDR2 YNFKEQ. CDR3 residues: CASSQESGSYEQYF. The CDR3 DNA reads TGTGCCAGCAGCCAAGAGTCGGGCTCCTACGAGCAGTACTTC.

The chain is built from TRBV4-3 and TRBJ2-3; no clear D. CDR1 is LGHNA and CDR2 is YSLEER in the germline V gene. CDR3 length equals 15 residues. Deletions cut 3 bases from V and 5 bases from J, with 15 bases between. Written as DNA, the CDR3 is TGCGCCAGCAGCCAGAACCACCTGATGGTAGATACGCAGTATTTT. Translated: CASSQNHLMVDTQYF.